This T cell receptor (beta chain) was captured in a study of CD8 T cells in Susac syndrome. The CDR3 covers 15 residues. Deletions cut 4 bases from V and 5 bases from J, with 20 bases between. Germline V gene sequence: CDR1 SQVTM, CDR2 ANQGSEA. The authors negatively isolated CD8+ and CD4+ T cells and FACS-enriched TEMRA cells. A quantity of about 0.5 to 1 ug RNA underwent reverse transcription using random hexamers. TCRdb itself ran the immunoSEQ multiplex PCR reads through MiXCR, one entry per CDR3 protein. The sample yields fewer than 140,000 distinct CDR3 sequences, less than 95% seen once. The sequence came from a human donor with Susac syndrome. The chain uses TRBV29-1 and TRBJ2-5, with D tentatively TRBD1 or TRBD2 (6 bases each). The sample was CD8+ T cells from PBMCs. The CDR3 loop reads CSVVGGQGEGETQYF. The DNA for the CDR3 is TGCAGCGTTGTTGGGGGGCAGGGAGAGGGGGAGACCCAGTACTTC.